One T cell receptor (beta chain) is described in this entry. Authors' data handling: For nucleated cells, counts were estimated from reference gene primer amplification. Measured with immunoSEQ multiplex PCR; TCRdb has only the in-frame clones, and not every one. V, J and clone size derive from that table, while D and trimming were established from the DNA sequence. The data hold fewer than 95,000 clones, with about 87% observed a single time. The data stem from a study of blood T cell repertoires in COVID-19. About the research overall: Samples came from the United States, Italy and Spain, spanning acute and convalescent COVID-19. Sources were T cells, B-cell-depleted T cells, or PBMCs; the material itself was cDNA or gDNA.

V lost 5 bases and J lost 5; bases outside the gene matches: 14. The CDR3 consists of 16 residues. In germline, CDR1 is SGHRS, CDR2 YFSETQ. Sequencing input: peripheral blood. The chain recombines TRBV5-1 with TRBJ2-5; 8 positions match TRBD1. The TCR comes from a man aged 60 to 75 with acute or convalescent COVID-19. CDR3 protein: CASRGTGGSVKETQYF. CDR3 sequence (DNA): TGCGCCAGCAGGGGGACAGGTGGCAGCGTCAAGGAGACCCAGTACTTC.